A few counts support the clone carrying this T cell receptor beta chain. Antigen specificity is unknown. The data originate from a study of T cell repertoires in cytomegalovirus infection. Study overall: Matching HLA type and CMV infection were both indicated by public TCR beta signatures. Study-level results: CMV-specific TCR beta clonotypes restricted by HLA-C dominated the ex vivo response. Summed frequency of public TCR beta families distinguished CMV carriers with the relevant HLA.

The CDR3 consists of 19 residues. Unmatched junction bases numbered 12, after V lost 4 bases and J lost 0 bases. CDR1 and CDR2 from the germline V gene are KGHSH and LQKENI. TCRdb redid the calling of the reads with MiXCR, one entry per CDR3 protein. The sample lists 250,000 to 300,000 distinct CDR3 sequences, roughly a quarter occurring once. The sample consisted of PBMCs. The clonotype comes from a human donor in good health (CMV status not recorded). Some clones in this sample may be carry-over from other donors' samples. V gene TRBV18 combines with J gene TRBJ2-1; 10 nucleotides align to TRBD2. CDR3 in DNA: TGTGCCAGCTCACACCTGGCTAGCGGGAGAATACCCTCCTACAATGAGCAGTTCTTC. The encoded protein is CASSHLASGRIPSYNEQFF.